The rows below give T cell receptor beta chains drawn from one sample of a study of shared clonotypes between healthy human individuals. Here immunoSEQ multiplex PCR was the method, and the copy in TCRdb shows in-frame clones only, minus some. This sample carries fewer than 850,000 clones, approximately 97% of them seen once, and the ten largest clones take about 0.21%. What was sequenced was naive CD8+ T cells sorted from blood. Receptors originate from a man in his thirties or forties in good health. CDR3s leave out the opening cysteine and the closing phenylalanine or tryptophan. The D gene is left open where the match is weak. Clone size, where shown, is once, few, many, or a class for clones that have expanded.

d_call,j_call,v_call,clone_size,cdr3_aa
-,TRBJ1-1,TRBV7-9,-,ASSTGVLHAF
-,TRBJ1-1,TRBV5-5,-,ASSLGVSEAF
TRBD1,TRBJ2-2,TRBV9,once,ASSVDTGTGTGELF
-,TRBJ1-1,TRBV18,-,ASSPVLGDAF
-,TRBJ2-3,TRBV29-1,-,SVEDKGGDTQY
-,TRBJ1-1,TRBV7-7,-,ASSLSGNTEAF
-,TRBJ2-2,TRBV7-9,-,ASSWGENFGELF
TRBD1,TRBJ2-1,TRBV7-9,-,ASSFPGQGKGEQF
-,TRBJ2-2,TRBV7-6,-,ASSLRGADTGELF
-,TRBJ2-7,TRBV29-1,-,SVEQGLPYEQY
-,TRBJ2-5,TRBV28,-,ASSLGEPQETQY
-,TRBJ2-7,TRBV7-6,few,ASSLGQDSYEQY
-,TRBJ1-1,TRBV4-1,-,ASSQVMGLNTEAF
TRBD2,TRBJ2-7,TRBV7-2,-,ASSFRLAGAVLDEQY
-,TRBJ1-2,TRBV5-1,-,ASSRETNHREANYGYT
-,TRBJ2-1,TRBV27,-,ASSRSGAEQF
TRBD2,TRBJ2-1,TRBV13,once,ASSFTGLAVYNEQF
-,TRBJ1-5,TRBV30,-,AWSEGYSNQPQH
-,TRBJ2-5,TRBV5-4,-,ASRLRTGTKETQY
-,TRBJ2-7,TRBV11-2,once,ASSFESYEQY
TRBD2,TRBJ2-7,TRBV5-1,-,ASSSGTTNYEQY
-,TRBJ2-3,TRBV4-1,-,ASSQLVQRLVYTDTQY
-,TRBJ1-3,TRBV9,-,ASSLDQGRGNTIY
-,TRBJ2-2,TRBV4-3,-,ASSQSTGLTGELF
-,TRBJ1-2,TRBV29-1,-,SVSDYGYT
-,TRBJ1-2,TRBV14,-,ASSQDRGGYGYT
-,TRBJ1-1,TRBV7-9,-,ASSFTARTEAF
TRBD1,TRBJ1-5,TRBV2,-,ASSQTGVLIQPQH
-,TRBJ2-7,TRBV27,-,ASSLSAGYEQY
-,TRBJ2-1,TRBV7-9,-,ASSPRGGPNNEQF
-,TRBJ2-7,TRBV7-8,-,ASSLSRSREQY
-,TRBJ2-4,TRBV2,-,ASTGNIQY
-,TRBJ2-6,TRBV9,-,ASSAERISSGANVLT
-,TRBJ2-5,TRBV9,-,ASSAGGGQETQY
-,TRBJ1-1,TRBV11-2,-,ASSFAFGDGPNTEAF
-,TRBJ1-1,TRBV11-3,-,ASSATPNTEAF
-,TRBJ2-7,TRBV27,-,ASSYSSYEQY
-,TRBJ2-1,TRBV14,-,ASSQEVATPNREQF
-,TRBJ2-3,TRBV5-4,-,ASSPSYASSISTDTQY
TRBD1,TRBJ2-7,TRBV7-9,-,ASSLVGTVYEQY
TRBD2,TRBJ2-1,TRBV27,-,ASSQLAGGTQYEQF
TRBD1,TRBJ2-2,TRBV7-8,-,ASSSDRVGTGELF
-,TRBJ2-7,TRBV29-1,-,SVTSVRTYEQY
-,TRBJ1-2,TRBV19,-,ASSPDSYYGYT
-,TRBJ2-1,TRBV19,-,ASSIRATYNEQF
TRBD2,TRBJ2-7,TRBV5-1,-,ASSPWTSGIEGEQY
-,TRBJ2-3,TRBV7-8,-,ASSLRGRDTDTQY
TRBD2,TRBJ2-4,TRBV9,-,ASSSGLAGVWDIQY
-,TRBJ2-7,TRBV7-8,-,ASSSPGWEQY
TRBD2,TRBJ2-1,TRBV28,-,ASSLSEGLAGELYNEQF
TRBD2,TRBJ2-1,TRBV29-1,-,SVAGLAGGAGEQF